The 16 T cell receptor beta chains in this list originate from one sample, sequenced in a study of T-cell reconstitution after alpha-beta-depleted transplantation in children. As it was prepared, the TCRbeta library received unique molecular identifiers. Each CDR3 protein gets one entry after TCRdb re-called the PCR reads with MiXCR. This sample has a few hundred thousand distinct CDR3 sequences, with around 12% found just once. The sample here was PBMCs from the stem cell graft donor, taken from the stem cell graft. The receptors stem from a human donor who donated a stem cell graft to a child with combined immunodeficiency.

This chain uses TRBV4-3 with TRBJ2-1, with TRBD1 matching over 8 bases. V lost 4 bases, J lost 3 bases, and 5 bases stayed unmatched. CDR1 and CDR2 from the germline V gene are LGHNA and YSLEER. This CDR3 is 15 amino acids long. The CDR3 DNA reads TGCGCCAGCAGCCCCGAGGACAGGGACTACAATGAGCAGTTCTTC. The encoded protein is CASSPEDRDYNEQFF.

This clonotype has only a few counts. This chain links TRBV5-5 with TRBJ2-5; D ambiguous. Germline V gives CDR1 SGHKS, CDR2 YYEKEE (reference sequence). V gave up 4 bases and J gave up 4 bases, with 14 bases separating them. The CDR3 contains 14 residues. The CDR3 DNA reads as TGTGCCAGCAGCCTGGACGGGTCCAGAGAGACCCAGTACTTC. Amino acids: CASSLDGSRETQYF.

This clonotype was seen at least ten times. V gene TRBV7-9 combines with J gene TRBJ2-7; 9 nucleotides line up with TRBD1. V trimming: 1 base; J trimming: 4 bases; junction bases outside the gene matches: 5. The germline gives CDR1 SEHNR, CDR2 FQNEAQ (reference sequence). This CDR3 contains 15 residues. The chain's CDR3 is CASSLEGTGFYEQYF. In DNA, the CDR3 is TGTGCCAGCAGCTTAGAAGGGACAGGGTTTTACGAGCAGTACTTC.

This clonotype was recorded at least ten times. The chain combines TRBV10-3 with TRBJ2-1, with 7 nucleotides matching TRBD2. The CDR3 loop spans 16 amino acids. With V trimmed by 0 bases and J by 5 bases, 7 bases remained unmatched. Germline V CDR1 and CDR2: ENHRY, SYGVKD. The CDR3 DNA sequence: TGTGCCATCAGTGAGTCCCGGGACTACCAAAACAATGAGCAGTTCTTC. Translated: CAISESRDYQNNEQFF.

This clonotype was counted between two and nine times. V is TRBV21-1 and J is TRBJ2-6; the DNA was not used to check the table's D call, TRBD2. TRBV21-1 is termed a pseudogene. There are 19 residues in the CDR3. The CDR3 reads CASSKAAGGRRSGANVLTF. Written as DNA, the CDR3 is TGTGCCAGCAGCAAAGCGGCCGGAGGGAGGCGCTCTGGGGCCAACGTCCTGACTTTC.

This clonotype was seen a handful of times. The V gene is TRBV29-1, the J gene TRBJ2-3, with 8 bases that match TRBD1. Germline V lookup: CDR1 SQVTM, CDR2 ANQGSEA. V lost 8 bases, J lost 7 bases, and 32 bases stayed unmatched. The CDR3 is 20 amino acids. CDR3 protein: CSSLSIGGQGHLDGSNTQYF. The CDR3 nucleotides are TGCAGCTCATTGAGTATAGGCGGACAGGGACATTTGGACGGAAGTAATACGCAGTATTTT.

CDR3 nucleotides: TGTGCCAGCAGTGGACTAGCGGGAGTAGGCAATGAGCAGTTCTTC. As protein: CASSGLAGVGNEQFF. The rearrangement links TRBV6-4 to TRBJ2-1, with TRBD2 matching over 12 bases. The germline V gene encodes CDR1 MRHNA and CDR2 SNTAGT. V lost 4 bases to trimming and J lost 6 bases; unmatched junction nucleotides: 4. This CDR3 spans 15 amino acids.

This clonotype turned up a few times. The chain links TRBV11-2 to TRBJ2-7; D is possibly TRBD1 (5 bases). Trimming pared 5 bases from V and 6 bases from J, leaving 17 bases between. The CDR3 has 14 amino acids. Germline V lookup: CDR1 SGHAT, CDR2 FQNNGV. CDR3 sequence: CASSPVSGGAEQYF. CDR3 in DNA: TGTGCCAGCAGCCCGGTCTCCGGTGGGGCCGAGCAGTACTTC. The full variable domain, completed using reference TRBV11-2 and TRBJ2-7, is EAGVAQSPRYKIIEKRQSVAFWCNPISGHATLYWYQQILGQGPKLLIQFQNNGVVDDSQLPKDRFSAERLKGVDSTLKIQPAKLEDSAVYLCASSPVSGGAEQYFGPGTRLTVT.

The CDR3 DNA reads TGTGCCAGCAGTTCCGGGACAGGGTTCCAGCCCCAGCATTTT. Encoded protein: CASSSGTGFQPQHF. The chain carries TRBV6-5 and TRBJ1-5; 9 bases match TRBD1. The germline V gene encodes CDR1 MNHEY and CDR2 SVGAGI. V was clipped by 4 bases and J by 7 bases; unmatched bases: 5. This CDR3 contains 14 residues.

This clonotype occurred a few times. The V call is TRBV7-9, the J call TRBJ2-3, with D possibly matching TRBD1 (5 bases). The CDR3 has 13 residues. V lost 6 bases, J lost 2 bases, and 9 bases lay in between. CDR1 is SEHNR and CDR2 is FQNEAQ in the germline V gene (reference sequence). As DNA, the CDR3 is TGTGCCAGCAGGGGGCCCTTCACAGATACGCAGTATTTT. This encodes CASRGPFTDTQYF.

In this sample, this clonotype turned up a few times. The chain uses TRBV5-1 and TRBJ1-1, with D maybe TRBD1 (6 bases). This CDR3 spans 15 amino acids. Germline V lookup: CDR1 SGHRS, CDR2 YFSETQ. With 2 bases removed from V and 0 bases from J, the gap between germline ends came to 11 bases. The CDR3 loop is CASSFPGALNTEAFF. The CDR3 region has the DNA TGCGCCAGCAGCTTTCCGGGGGCCCTGAACACTGAAGCTTTCTTT.

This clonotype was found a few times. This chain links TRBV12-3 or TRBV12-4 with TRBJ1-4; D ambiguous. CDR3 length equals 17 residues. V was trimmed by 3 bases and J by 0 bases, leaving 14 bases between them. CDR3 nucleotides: TGTGCCAGCAGTTTCGGGGTTAACTATGCAACTAATGAAAAACTGTTTTTT. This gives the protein CASSFGVNYATNEKLFF.

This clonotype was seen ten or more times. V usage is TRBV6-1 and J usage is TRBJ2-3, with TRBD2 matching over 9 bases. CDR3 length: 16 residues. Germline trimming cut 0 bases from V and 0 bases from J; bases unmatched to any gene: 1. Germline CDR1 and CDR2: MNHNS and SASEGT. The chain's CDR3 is CASSEAAGGSTDTQYF. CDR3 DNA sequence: TGTGCCAGCAGTGAAGCAGCGGGGGGTAGCACAGATACGCAGTATTTT.

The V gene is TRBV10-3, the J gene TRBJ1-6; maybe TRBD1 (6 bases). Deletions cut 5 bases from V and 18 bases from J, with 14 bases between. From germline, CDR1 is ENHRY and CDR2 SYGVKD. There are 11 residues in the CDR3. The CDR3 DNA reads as TGTGCCATCAGTCGGACAGCGGACGACCACTTT. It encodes CAISRTADDHF.

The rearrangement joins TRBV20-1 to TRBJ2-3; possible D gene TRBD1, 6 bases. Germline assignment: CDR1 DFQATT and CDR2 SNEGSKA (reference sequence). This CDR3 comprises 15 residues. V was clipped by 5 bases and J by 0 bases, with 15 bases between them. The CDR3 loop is CSARKVGQSTDTQYF. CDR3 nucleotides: TGCAGTGCTCGTAAAGTCGGACAGAGCACAGATACGCAGTATTTT.

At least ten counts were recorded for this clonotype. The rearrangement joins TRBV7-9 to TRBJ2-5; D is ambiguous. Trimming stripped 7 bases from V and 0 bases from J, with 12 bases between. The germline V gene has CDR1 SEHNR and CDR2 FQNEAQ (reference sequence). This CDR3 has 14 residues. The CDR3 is CASTYGSYQETQYF. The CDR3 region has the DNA TGTGCCAGCACCTACGGGTCGTACCAAGAGACCCAGTACTTC.